These T cell receptor beta chains were read from a single sample in a study of blood T cell repertoires in COVID-19. Profiled with immunoSEQ multiplex PCR; TCRdb holds only in-frame clones, not every one. The sample records a few hundred thousand clones, more than 80% being singletons. Sequencing was done on a sample of peripheral blood. These receptors all stem from a man aged 30 to 45 who had recovered from COVID-19. CDR3s include the opening cysteine and the closing phenylalanine or tryptophan. A D gene is named only where the DNA matches it firmly. Expanded clones get a size class; other rows say once, few or many, or leave the size out.

j_call v_call d_call clone_size cdr3_aa cdr3_nt
TRBJ1-3 TRBV28 NA once CASSDRGISGNTIYF TGTGCCAGCAGTGATAGGGGGATTTCTGGAAACACCATATATTTT
TRBJ2-5 TRBV11-1 NA NA CASSPRSTGETQYF TGTGCCAGCAGCCCGAGAAGCACGGGGGAGACCCAGTACTTC
TRBJ2-7 TRBV28 NA NA CASKATVAHQLLYEQYF TGTGCCAGCAAGGCAACAGTCGCCCACCAACTTCTCTACGAGCAGTACTTC
TRBJ1-2 TRBV24-1 NA NA CAVESPSGYTF TGTGCCGTAGAATCCCCTTCTGGCTACACCTTC
TRBJ1-2 TRBV15 NA NA CATSRARSYGYTF TGTGCCACCAGCAGGGCTAGGAGCTATGGCTACACCTTC
TRBJ1-1 TRBV18 TRBD1 NA CASSPRGQGNTEAFF TGTGCCAGCTCACCACGGGGACAGGGGAACACTGAAGCTTTCTTT
TRBJ2-2 TRBV10-3 TRBD2 NA CATLGLAGGPANTGELFF TGTGCGACCCTGGGACTAGCGGGGGGGCCCGCGAACACCGGGGAGCTGTTTTTT
TRBJ2-2 TRBV9 TRBD1 NA CASRGQGGTGELFF TGTGCCAGCAGAGGACAGGGTGGCACCGGGGAGCTGTTTTTT
TRBJ2-1 TRBV3-1/TRBV3-2 NA NA CASSQESQRVNEQFF TGTGCCAGCAGCCAAGAATCGCAGCGAGTGAATGAGCAGTTCTTC
TRBJ2-6 TRBV21-1 NA NA CASEGVILTRDSLSGANVLTF TGTGCCAGCGAAGGCGTCATCTTAACCCGGGACAGTCTATCTGGGGCCAACGTCCTGACTTTC
TRBJ1-1 TRBV29-1 NA NA CSVARPGESEAFF TGCAGCGTTGCCCGCCCGGGGGAAAGTGAAGCTTTCTTT
TRBJ2-5 TRBV12-5 TRBD1 NA CASGASGGAETQYF TGTGCTAGTGGGGCCTCAGGGGGCGCGGAGACCCAGTACTTC
TRBJ1-1 TRBV5-4 NA NA CASSLENWTDEAFF TGTGCCAGCAGCTTGGAAAATTGGACAGATGAAGCTTTCTTT
TRBJ2-2 TRBV24-1 TRBD1 once CATSDSGTANTGELFF TGTGCCACCAGTGATTCCGGGACAGCAAACACCGGGGAGCTGTTTTTT
TRBJ1-1 TRBV30 TRBD1 NA CAFNRGVNTEAFF TGTGCCTTTAACAGGGGAGTGAACACTGAAGCTTTCTTT
TRBJ1-1 TRBV6-2/TRBV6-3 NA NA CASSYSTGGRDTEAFF TGTGCCAGCAGTTACTCGACCGGGGGGCGCGACACTGAAGCTTTCTTT
TRBJ2-3 TRBV4-2 TRBD2 NA CASSQDVGLAGGHTDTQYF TGTGCCAGCAGCCAAGACGTGGGACTAGCGGGGGGACACACAGATACGCAGTATTTT
TRBJ1-2 TRBV6-6 TRBD1 NA CASNRPGQSQPFGGYTF TGTGCCAGCAATCGGCCGGGACAGAGCCAACCCTTTGGCGGCTACACCTTC
TRBJ1-4 TRBV5-1 NA once CASSFTGTPATNEKLFF TGCGCCAGCAGCTTTACGGGGACACCCGCAACTAATGAAAAACTGTTTTTT
TRBJ2-1 TRBV27 TRBD1 NA CASSFFGQGEWGEQFF TGTGCCAGCAGTTTTTTCGGACAGGGGGAATGGGGTGAGCAGTTCTTC
TRBJ1-3 TRBV5-4 NA few CASSLDSRSGNTIYF TGTGCCAGCAGCTTGGACTCACGGTCAGGAAACACCATATATTTT
TRBJ2-3 TRBV5-1 NA once CASSLGTRYATDTQYF TGCGCCAGCAGCTTAGGTACTAGATACGCCACAGATACGCAGTATTTT
TRBJ1-2 TRBV5-6 NA NA CASSLGRVYGYTF TGTGCCAGCAGCTTGGGGAGGGTCTATGGCTACACCTTC
TRBJ1-2 TRBV9 TRBD1 once CASSVFPGGQGGVNYGYTF TGTGCCAGCAGCGTCTTCCCAGGAGGACAGGGAGGCGTTAACTATGGCTACACCTTC
TRBJ1-1 TRBV7-6 NA NA CASSTPGQNTEAFF TGTGCCAGCAGCACCCCAGGGCAGAACACTGAAGCTTTCTTT
TRBJ2-3 TRBV30 TRBD1 NA CAANWDRGSADTQYF TGTGCCGCTAACTGGGACAGGGGAAGCGCAGATACGCAGTATTTT
TRBJ1-4 TRBV13 NA NA CASSFRGANNEKLFF TGTGCCAGCAGCTTCCGGGGGGCCAACAATGAAAAACTGTTTTTT
TRBJ2-5 TRBV11-2 NA NA CASSPLSETQYF TGTGCCAGCAGCCCCCTAAGCGAGACCCAGTACTTC
TRBJ1-1 TRBV7-9 TRBD1 NA CASSRQGTGGTEAFF TGTGCCAGCAGCCGCCAAGGGACAGGGGGGACTGAAGCTTTCTTT
TRBJ2-7 TRBV6-1 NA NA CASSAQPLSGTYNTYEQYF TGTGCCAGCAGTGCTCAGCCCCTCTCCGGGACATATAATACCTACGAGCAGTACTTC
TRBJ1-3 TRBV14 NA NA CASSPLSGNTIYF TGTGCCAGCAGCCCCCTGTCTGGAAACACCATATATTTT
TRBJ1-5 TRBV15 NA NA CATSRGEQGPTGPQHF TGTGCCACCAGCAGAGGGGAACAGGGCCCGACTGGGCCCCAGCATTTT
TRBJ1-1 TRBV5-4 NA NA CASRLGVVNTEAFF TGTGCCAGCAGGCTGGGAGTAGTGAACACTGAAGCTTTCTTT
TRBJ1-1 TRBV9 TRBD1 NA CASSVRDRAPRGEAFF TGTGCCAGCAGCGTCAGGGACAGGGCGCCTCGAGGTGAAGCTTTCTTT
TRBJ1-5 TRBV7-2 NA once CASSLIGSRRGPQHF TGTGCCAGCAGCTTAATTGGGTCCCGGAGGGGGCCCCAGCATTTT
TRBJ1-1 TRBV27 NA NA CASSLLTGWPFLF TGTGCCAGCAGTTTATTAACAGGTTGGCCGTTTCTCTTT
TRBJ2-7 TRBV11-2 NA NA CASSLNRGEQYF TGTGCCAGCAGCTTAAATAGGGGCGAGCAGTACTTC
TRBJ1-2 TRBV14 TRBD1 NA CASSQDLGGRGLSTF TGTGCCAGCAGCCAAGATCTCGGGGGCAGGGGGTTATCCACCTTC
TRBJ1-5 TRBV3-1/TRBV3-2 NA NA CASSQGILLNQPQHF TGTGCCAGCAGCCAAGGTATCCTTCTTAATCAGCCCCAGCATTTT
TRBJ1-2 TRBV3-1/TRBV3-2 TRBD1 NA CASSQDDRANYGYTF TGTGCCAGCAGCCAAGACGACAGGGCTAACTATGGCTACACCTTC
TRBJ2-2 TRBV19 NA NA CASSISPAGQGTGELFF TGTGCCAGTAGTATTAGCCCAGCAGGGCAGGGCACCGGGGAGCTGTTTTTT
TRBJ2-5 TRBV2 TRBD2 NA CASSRLAGTQETQYF TGTGCCAGCTCGCGGCTAGCGGGGACTCAAGAGACCCAGTACTTC
TRBJ2-3 TRBV6-5 NA NA CASTRTLKRTDTQYF TGTGCCAGCACCCGGACTCTAAAACGCACAGATACGCAGTATTTT
TRBJ2-1 TRBV24-1 TRBD1 NA CATSDSHGTGPYNEQFF TGTGCCACCAGTGATTCCCACGGGACAGGACCCTACAATGAGCAGTTCTTC
TRBJ1-1 TRBV18 NA NA CASYPIDEAREAFF TGTGCCAGCTATCCTATCGATGAGGCCCGAGAGGCTTTCTTT
TRBJ2-1 TRBV19 NA NA CASRVAVDNEQFF TGTGCCAGTAGGGTGGCTGTGGACAATGAGCAGTTCTTC
TRBJ1-4 TRBV30 NA NA CAWSVPRVLGQLWEKLFF TGTGCCTGGAGTGTGCCCAGGGTCTTAGGGCAGTTATGGGAAAAACTGTTTTTT
TRBJ2-7 TRBV29-1 NA NA CSVAFWQGLSYEQYF TGCAGCGTTGCGTTCTGGCAGGGCCTCTCCTACGAGCAGTACTTC
TRBJ2-7 TRBV9 NA NA CASSADLSGEIQQYEQYF TGTGCCAGCAGCGCTGACCTCAGCGGAGAAATACAACAATACGAGCAGTACTTC
TRBJ1-6 TRBV7-2 NA NA CASSLVPESPLHF TGTGCCAGCAGCTTAGTGCCGGAGTCACCCCTCCACTTT
TRBJ2-1 TRBV19 NA NA CASIARGGEMKQFF TGTGCCAGTATTGCTCGGGGCGGGGAAATGAAGCAGTTCTTC
TRBJ1-2 TRBV20-1 NA NA CSASTSGRGLYGYTF TGCAGTGCTAGTACAAGCGGGAGGGGCCTCTATGGCTACACCTTC